Shown below are 7 T cell receptor beta chains from a single sample sequenced in a study of neurological immune-mediated disorders. TCRdb called the 5' RACE reads again in MiXCR, with one record for every CDR3 protein. The sample consists of tens of thousands of distinct CDR3 sequences, 4% to 6% of them appearing once. Specimen: PBMCs. The receptors were sampled from a man younger than 35 with multiple sclerosis.

This clonotype was seen a single time. The chain carries TRBV6-1 and TRBJ1-5, with unresolved D. The V and J ends lost 2 bases and 3 bases respectively, with 8 bases between them. The CDR3 length is 14 residues. The germline V gene encodes CDR1 MNHNS and CDR2 SASEGT. The CDR3 sequence is CASSEFGDNQPQHF. DNA for the CDR3: TGTGCCAGCAGTGAATTTGGGGACAATCAGCCCCAGCATTTT.

This clonotype was detected ten times or more. The CDR3 spells CSVELALGRSYEQYF. The CDR3 nucleotides read TGCAGCGTTGAATTGGCGTTAGGGAGGAGCTACGAGCAGTACTTC. This chain uses TRBV29-1 with TRBJ2-7; perhaps TRBD2 as D (6 bases). This CDR3 region has 15 residues. V was pared by 2 bases and J by 3 bases, with 17 bases between. The germline gives CDR1 SQVTM, CDR2 ANQGSEA.

This clonotype appeared many times. The CDR3 here is CASSPRVLISDTQYF. CDR3 bases: TGTGCCAGCAGCCCCCGCGTACTAATATCGGATACGCAGTATTTT. The gene calls are TRBV7-9 and TRBJ2-3; no reliable D call. The CDR3 is 15 residues long. In germline, CDR1 is SEHNR, CDR2 FQNEAQ (reference sequence). Trimming stripped 5 bases from V and 6 bases from J, with 18 bases between. The variable domain in full, with the rest retrieved from reference TRBV7-9 and TRBJ2-3, is DTGVSQNPRHKITKRGQNVTFRCDPISEHNRLYWYRQTLGQGPEFLTYFQNEAQLEKSRLLSDRFSAERPKGSFSTLEIQRTEQGDSAMYLCASSPRVLISDTQYFGPGTRLTVL.

Comments on this clonotype: A read error is possible here, since a much larger clone lies one base away. This chain links TRBV5-1 with TRBJ2-7, with TRBD2 matching over 7 bases. This CDR3 spans 14 amino acids. Germline loops: CDR1 SGHRS, CDR2 YFSETQ. The trim removed 3 bases at V and 7 bases at J, leaving 10 bases unmatched. CDR3 nucleotide sequence: TGCGCCAGCAGCTCCGGGACTATTGCCCAAGAGCAGTACTTC. Its translation is CASSSGTIAQEQYF. Drawing the rest from reference TRBV5-1 and TRBJ2-7, the complete variable domain is KAGVTQTPRYLIKTRGQQVTLSCSPISGHRSVSWYQQTPGQGLQFLFEYFSETQRNKGNFPGRFSGRQFSNSRSEMNVSTLELGDSALYLCASSSGTIAQEQYFGPGTRLTVT.

A few counts support this clonotype. The chain employs TRBV27 and TRBJ1-2, with D possibly being TRBD1 (6 bases). Trimming stripped 6 bases from V and 6 bases from J, with 23 bases between. This CDR3 spans 16 amino acids. From germline, CDR1 is MNHEY and CDR2 SMNVEV (reference sequence). CDR3 DNA: TGTGCCAGCAGGGACAGCGGGGGGGCCTTATCGCATGGCTACACCTTC. It specifies CASRDSGGALSHGYTF.

Many counts were recorded for this clonotype. The gene calls are TRBV5-1 and TRBJ1-1; D gene ambiguous. Trimming pared 5 bases from V and 8 bases from J, leaving 16 bases between. The CDR3 contains 13 residues. Germline CDR1 reads SGHRS; CDR2 reads YFSETQ. CDR3 sequence (DNA): TGCGCCAGCAGGCGGGTAGGACGGGTGGAAGCTTTCTTT. It encodes CASRRVGRVEAFF.

Many counts were recorded for this clonotype. This chain links TRBV7-2 with TRBJ1-2; TRBD1 matches at 7 bases. CDR1 is SGHTA, CDR2 FQGNSA, per germline. CDR3 length: 16 amino acids. The V and J ends lost 4 bases and 8 bases, in that order; junction bases with no gene match: 16. CDR3 sequence reads: CASSSGGTGDAGGYTF. CDR3 DNA sequence: TGTGCCAGCAGCTCAGGGGGGACGGGAGACGCCGGCGGCTACACCTTC.